One and the same sample provided the 5 T cell receptor beta chains below, sequenced in a study of T-cell memory formation after mild COVID-19. Via MiXCR, TCRdb re-called the 5' RACE reads, giving one row per CDR3 protein. This sample yields 98,000 or so distinct CDR3 sequences, of which roughly a sixth are seen a single time; roughly 6% belongs to the top ten. Sequenced input: PBMCs or a T cell subset sorted from them (not recorded which). These receptors were obtained from a young man who had mild COVID-19 (a few samples of this study predate the infection). Cell type and time point are not known.

In its sample, this clonotype was seen once. The V call is TRBV7-3, the J call TRBJ2-5, with D possibly being TRBD2 (5 bases). V was pared by 0 bases and J by 5 bases, with 7 bases between. Germline V gene lookup returns CDR1 SGHTA and CDR2 FQGTGA. The CDR3 has 13 amino acids. The CDR3 sequence is CASSLTGMETQYF. Written as DNA, the CDR3 is TGTGCCAGCAGCTTAACCGGGATGGAGACCCAGTACTTC.

This sequence joins TRBV6-2 or TRBV6-3 and TRBJ2-7; 7 nucleotides agree with TRBD2. Germline CDR1 and CDR2: MNHEY and SVGEGT. Losses at the gene ends were 5 bases for V and 10 bases for J; bases not matched to a gene: 5. This CDR3 comprises 11 residues. CDR3 amino acids: CASSPGLVQYF. The CDR3 DNA sequence: TGTGCCAGCAGTCCCGGACTAGTTCAGTACTTC.

This clonotype was detected a few times. The chain is built from TRBV3-1 and TRBJ2-3; D is ambiguous. V was clipped by 2 bases and J by 2 bases, with 8 bases between them. Germline V lookup: CDR1 LGHDT, CDR2 YNNKEL (reference sequence). The CDR3 contains 14 residues. Written as DNA, the CDR3 is TGTGCCAGCAGCCAACGGTCAACCACAGATACGCAGTATTTT. Protein product: CASSQRSTTDTQYF.

The chain recombines TRBV5-1 with TRBJ2-3, with TRBD2 matching over 14 bases. Germline V lookup: CDR1 SGHRS, CDR2 YFSETQ. The CDR3 has 17 amino acids. V lost 0 bases to trimming and J lost 5 bases; unmatched junction nucleotides: 5. The CDR3, as DNA: TGCGCCAGCAGCTTGGTGGGACTAGCGGGGGCCAAAGATACGCAGTATTTT. Protein product: CASSLVGLAGAKDTQYF.

The chain carries TRBV20-1 and TRBJ2-7; D ambiguous. V lost 3 bases and J lost 0, with 12 bases in between. CDR3 length equals 14 residues. From germline, CDR1 is DFQATT and CDR2 SNEGSKA (reference sequence). Here the CDR3 reads CSARDPSSSYEQYF. The CDR3, as DNA: TGCAGTGCTAGGGACCCCTCTTCCTCCTACGAGCAGTACTTC.